This TCR beta chain was observed in a study of blood T cell repertoires in COVID-19. Profiling relied on immunoSEQ multiplex PCR, and the TCRdb table lists in-frame clones only, not all of them. The profile covers a few hundred thousand clones, with about 85% appearing a single time and approximately 5% taken by the ten largest. Cohorts were assigned according to the clinical history that participants reported. The CDR3 sequence is 13 residues long. Germline CDR1 reads GTSNPN; CDR2 reads SVGIG (reference sequence). Deletions cut 3 bases from V and 4 bases from J, with 10 bases between. The TCR sequence derives from a woman aged 25 to 39 who had recovered from COVID-19. The chain is built from TRBV30 and TRBJ1-5; tentative D call: TRBD1 (6 bases). The sample consisted of PBMCs or T cells enriched from blood (not recorded which). Here the CDR3 reads CAWSRGQNQPQHF. In nucleotides, the CDR3 is TGTGCCTGGAGCAGGGGACAAAATCAGCCCCAGCATTTT.